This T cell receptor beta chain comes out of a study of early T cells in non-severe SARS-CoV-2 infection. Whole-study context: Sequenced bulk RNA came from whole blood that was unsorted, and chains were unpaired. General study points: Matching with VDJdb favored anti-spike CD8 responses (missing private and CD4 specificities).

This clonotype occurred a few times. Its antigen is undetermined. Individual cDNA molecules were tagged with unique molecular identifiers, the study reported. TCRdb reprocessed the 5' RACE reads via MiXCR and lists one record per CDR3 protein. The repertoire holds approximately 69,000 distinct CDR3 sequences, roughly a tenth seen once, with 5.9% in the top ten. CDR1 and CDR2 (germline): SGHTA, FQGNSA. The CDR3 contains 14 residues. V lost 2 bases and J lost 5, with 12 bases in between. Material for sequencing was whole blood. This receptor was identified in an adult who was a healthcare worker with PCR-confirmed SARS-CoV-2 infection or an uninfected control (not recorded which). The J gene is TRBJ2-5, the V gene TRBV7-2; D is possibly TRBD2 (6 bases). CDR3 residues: CASSLNGRGETQYF. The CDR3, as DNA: TGTGCCAGCAGCTTAAACGGGAGAGGGGAGACCCAGTACTTC.